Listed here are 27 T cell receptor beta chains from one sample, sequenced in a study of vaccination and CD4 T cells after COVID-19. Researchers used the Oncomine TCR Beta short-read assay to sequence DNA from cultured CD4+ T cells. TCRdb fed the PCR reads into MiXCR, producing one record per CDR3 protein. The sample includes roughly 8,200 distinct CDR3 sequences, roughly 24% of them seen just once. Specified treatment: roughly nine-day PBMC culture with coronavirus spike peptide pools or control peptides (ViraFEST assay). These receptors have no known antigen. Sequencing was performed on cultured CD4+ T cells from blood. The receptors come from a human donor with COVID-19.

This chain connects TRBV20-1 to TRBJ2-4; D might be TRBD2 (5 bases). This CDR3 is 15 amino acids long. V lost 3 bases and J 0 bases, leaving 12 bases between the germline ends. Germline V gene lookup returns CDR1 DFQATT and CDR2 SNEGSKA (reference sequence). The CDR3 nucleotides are TGCAGTGCTAGTGTCGTGGGAGTAGCCAAAAACATTCAGTACTTC. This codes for CSASVVGVAKNIQYF.

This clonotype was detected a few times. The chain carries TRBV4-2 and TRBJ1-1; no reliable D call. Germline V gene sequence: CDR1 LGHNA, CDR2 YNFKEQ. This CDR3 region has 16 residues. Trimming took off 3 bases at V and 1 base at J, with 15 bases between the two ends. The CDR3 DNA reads TGTGCCAGCAGCCACGCCACGAACAGAGCGAACACTGAAGCTTTCTTT. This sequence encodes CASSHATNRANTEAFF.

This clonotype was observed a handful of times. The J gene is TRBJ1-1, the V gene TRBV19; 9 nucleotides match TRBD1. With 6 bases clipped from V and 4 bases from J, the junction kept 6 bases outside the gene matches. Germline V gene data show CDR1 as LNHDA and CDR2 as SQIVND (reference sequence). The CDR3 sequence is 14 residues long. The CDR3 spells CASRDRGGGTEAFF. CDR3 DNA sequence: TGTGCCAGTAGGGACAGGGGTGGCGGCACTGAAGCTTTCTTT. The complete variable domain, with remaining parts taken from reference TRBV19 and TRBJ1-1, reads DGGITQSPKYLFRKEGQNVTLSCEQNLNHDAMYWYRQDPGQGLRLIYYSQIVNDFQKGDIAEGYSVSREKKESFPLTVTSAQKNPTAFYLCASRDRGGGTEAFFGQGTRLTVV.

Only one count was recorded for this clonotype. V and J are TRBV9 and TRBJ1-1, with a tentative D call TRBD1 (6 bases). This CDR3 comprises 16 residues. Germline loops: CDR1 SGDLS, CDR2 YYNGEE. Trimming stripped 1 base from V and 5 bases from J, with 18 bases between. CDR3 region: CASSVPETGLRTEAFF. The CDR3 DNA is TGTGCCAGCAGCGTACCCGAAACAGGGCTTCGGACTGAAGCTTTCTTT.

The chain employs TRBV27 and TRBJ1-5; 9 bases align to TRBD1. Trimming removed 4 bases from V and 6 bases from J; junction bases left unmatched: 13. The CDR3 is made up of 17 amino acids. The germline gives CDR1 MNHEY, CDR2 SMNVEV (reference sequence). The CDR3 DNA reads TGTGCCAGCAGTTATGCCTCGACAGGGGGTTATGGTCAGCCCCAGCATTTT. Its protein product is CASSYASTGGYGQPQHF.

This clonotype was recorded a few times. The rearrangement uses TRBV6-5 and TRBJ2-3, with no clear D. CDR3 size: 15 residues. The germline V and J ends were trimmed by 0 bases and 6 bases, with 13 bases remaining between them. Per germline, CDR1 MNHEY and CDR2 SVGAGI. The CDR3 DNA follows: TGTGCCAGCAGTTACTCGCTGGCTGAGGTGGATACGCAGTATTTT. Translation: CASSYSLAEVDTQYF.

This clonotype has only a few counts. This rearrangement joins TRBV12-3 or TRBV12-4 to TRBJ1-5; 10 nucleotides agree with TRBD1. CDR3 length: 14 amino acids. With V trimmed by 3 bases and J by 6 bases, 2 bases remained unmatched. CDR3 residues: CASSLRTGGQPQHF. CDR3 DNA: TGTGCCAGCAGTTTGAGGACAGGGGGTCAGCCCCAGCATTTT.

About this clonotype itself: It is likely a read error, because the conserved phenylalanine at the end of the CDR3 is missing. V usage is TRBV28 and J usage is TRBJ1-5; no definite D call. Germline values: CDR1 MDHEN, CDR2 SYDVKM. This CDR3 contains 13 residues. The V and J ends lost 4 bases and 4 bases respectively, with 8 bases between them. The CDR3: CASSSTGNQPQHL. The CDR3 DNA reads TGTGCCAGCAGTTCTACGGGGAATCAGCCCCAGCATCTT.

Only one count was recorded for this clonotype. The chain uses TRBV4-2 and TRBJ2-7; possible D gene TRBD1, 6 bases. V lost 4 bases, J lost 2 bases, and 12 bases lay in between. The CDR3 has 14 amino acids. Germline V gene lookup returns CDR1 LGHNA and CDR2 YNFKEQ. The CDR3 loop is CASSPRTAAYEQYF. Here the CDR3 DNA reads TGTGCCAGCAGCCCTCGGACAGCGGCCTACGAGCAGTACTTC.

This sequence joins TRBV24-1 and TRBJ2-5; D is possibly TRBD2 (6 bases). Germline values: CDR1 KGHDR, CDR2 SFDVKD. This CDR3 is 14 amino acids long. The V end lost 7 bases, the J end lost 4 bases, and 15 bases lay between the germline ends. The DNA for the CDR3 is TGTGCCACCAGCGGGGGTCGGGAAGGAGAGACCCAGTACTTC. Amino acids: CATSGGREGETQYF.

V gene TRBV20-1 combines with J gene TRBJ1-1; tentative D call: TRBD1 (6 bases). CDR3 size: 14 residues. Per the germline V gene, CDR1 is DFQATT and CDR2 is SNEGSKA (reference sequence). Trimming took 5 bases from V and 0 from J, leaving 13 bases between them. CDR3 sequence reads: CSAPDRTVNTEAFF. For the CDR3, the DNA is TGCAGTGCTCCCGACCGGACAGTGAACACTGAAGCTTTCTTT.

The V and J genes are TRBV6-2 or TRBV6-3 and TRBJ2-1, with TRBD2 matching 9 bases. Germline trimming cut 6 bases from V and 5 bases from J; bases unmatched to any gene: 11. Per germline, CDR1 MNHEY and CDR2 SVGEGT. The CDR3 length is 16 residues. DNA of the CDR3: TGTGCCAGCAGGGCCCTCCAGGCGGGGGGGCACAATGAGCAGTTCTTC. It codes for CASRALQAGGHNEQFF.

In nucleotides, the CDR3 is TGTGCCAGCAGTTTCCTAGCGGGGGTGAGCACAGATACGCAGTATTTT. Protein sequence: CASSFLAGVSTDTQYF. This sequence joins TRBV12-3 or TRBV12-4 and TRBJ2-3; 10 nucleotides line up with TRBD2. Trimming cost V 3 bases and J 0 bases; bases outside gene matches: 3. This CDR3 has 16 amino acids.

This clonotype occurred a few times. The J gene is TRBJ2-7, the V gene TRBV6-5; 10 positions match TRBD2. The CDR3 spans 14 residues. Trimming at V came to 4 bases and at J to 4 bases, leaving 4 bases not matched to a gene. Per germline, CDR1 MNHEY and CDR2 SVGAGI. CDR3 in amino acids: CASSLTSGVYEQYF. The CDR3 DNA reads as TGTGCCAGCAGTTTAACTAGCGGGGTTTACGAGCAGTACTTC.

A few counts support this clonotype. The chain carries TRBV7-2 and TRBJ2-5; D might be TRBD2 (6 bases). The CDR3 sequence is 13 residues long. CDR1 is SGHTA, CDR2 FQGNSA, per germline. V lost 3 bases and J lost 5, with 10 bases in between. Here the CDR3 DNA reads TGTGCCAGCAGCTTGACTAGTAGGGAGACCCAGTACTTC. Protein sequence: CASSLTSRETQYF.

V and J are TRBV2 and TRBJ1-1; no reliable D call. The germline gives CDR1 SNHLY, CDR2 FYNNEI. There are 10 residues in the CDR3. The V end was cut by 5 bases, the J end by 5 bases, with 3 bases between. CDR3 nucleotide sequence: TGTGCCAGCAGTTGGACTGAAGCTTTCTTT. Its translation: CASSWTEAFF.

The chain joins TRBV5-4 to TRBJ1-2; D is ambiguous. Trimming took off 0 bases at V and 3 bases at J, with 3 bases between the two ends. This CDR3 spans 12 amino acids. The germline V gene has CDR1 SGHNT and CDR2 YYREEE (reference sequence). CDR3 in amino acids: CASSLDDYGYTF. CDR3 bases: TGTGCCAGCAGCTTGGACGACTATGGCTACACCTTC.

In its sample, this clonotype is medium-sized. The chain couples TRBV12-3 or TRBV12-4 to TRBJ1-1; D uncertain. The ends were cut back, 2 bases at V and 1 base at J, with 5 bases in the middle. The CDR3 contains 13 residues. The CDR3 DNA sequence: TGTGCCAGCAGTTTAACGGGGAACACTGAAGCTTTCTTT. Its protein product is CASSLTGNTEAFF.

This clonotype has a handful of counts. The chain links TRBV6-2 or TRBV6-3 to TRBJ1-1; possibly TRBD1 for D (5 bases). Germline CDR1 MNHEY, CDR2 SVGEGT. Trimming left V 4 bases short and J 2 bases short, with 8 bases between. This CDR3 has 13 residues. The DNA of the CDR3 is TGTGCCAGCAGTTGGGGCACTAACACTGAAGCTTTCTTT. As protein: CASSWGTNTEAFF.

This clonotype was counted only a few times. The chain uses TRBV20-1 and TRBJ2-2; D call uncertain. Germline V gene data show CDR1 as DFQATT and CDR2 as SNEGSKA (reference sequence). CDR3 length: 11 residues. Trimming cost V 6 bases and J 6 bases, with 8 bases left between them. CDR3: CSAKKPGELFF. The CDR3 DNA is TGCAGTGCCAAGAAACCCGGGGAGCTGTTTTTT.

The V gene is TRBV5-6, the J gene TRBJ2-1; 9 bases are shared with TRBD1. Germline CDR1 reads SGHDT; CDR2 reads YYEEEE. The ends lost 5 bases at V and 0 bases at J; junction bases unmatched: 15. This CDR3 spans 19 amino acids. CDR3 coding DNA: TGTGCCAGCAGTTCAGGTACAGGGGGCACACCTAGCTCCTACAATGAGCAGTTCTTC. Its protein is CASSSGTGGTPSSYNEQFF.

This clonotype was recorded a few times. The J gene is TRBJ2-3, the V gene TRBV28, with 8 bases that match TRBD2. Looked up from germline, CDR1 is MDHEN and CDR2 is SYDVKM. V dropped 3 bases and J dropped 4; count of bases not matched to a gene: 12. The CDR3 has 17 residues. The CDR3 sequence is CASSLGAGTRSPDTQYF. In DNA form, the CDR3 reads TGTGCCAGCAGTTTGGGCGCCGGGACTAGGTCCCCAGATACGCAGTATTTT.

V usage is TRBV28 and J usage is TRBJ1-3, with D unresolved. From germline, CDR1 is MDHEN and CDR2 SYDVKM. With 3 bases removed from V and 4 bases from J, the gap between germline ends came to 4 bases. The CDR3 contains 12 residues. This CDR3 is CASSFRGNTIYF. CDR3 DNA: TGTGCCAGCAGTTTCCGGGGAAACACCATATATTTT.

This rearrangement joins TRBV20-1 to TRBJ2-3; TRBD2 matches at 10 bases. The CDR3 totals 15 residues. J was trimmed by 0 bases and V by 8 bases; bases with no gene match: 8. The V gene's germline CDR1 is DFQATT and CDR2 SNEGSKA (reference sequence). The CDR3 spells CSCLAGALSTDTQYF. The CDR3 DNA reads TGCAGTTGTCTAGCGGGGGCCTTGAGCACAGATACGCAGTATTTT.

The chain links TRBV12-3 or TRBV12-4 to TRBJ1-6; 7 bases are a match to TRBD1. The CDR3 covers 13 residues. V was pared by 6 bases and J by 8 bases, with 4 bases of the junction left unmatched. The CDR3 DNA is TGTGCCAGCAGGGGGACAGAGTATTCACCCCTCCACTTT. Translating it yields CASRGTEYSPLHF.

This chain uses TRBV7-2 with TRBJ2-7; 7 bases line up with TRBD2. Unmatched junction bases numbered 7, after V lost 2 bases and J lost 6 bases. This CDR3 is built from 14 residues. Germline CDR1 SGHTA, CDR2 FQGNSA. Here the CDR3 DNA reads TGTGCCAGCAGCTTATTTGGGGGAGGGGTCGAGCAGTACTTC. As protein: CASSLFGGGVEQYF.

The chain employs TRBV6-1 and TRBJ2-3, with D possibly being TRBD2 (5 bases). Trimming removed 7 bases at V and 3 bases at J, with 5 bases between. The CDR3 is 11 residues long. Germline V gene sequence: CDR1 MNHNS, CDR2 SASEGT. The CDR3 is CASTGTDTQYF. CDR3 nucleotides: TGTGCCAGCACGGGGACAGATACGCAGTATTTT.